The 25 T cell receptor beta chains given below trace back to one sample, sequenced in a study of control samples from healthy donors and cancer patients. Using immunoSEQ multiplex PCR, the repertoire was profiled, and TCRdb retains in-frame clones only, with some absent. The profile shows thousands of clones, over 60% of them singletons. The specimen was formalin-fixed, paraffin-embedded tissue. These receptors were taken from a male donor with melanoma.

By share, this clone ranks as medium-sized. The V gene is TRBV28, the J gene TRBJ2-3; no firm D call. Germline assignment: CDR1 MDHEN and CDR2 SYDVKM. Trimming removed 4 bases from V and 8 bases from J, with 16 bases in between. This CDR3 region has 14 residues. The CDR3 nucleotides are TGTGCCAGCAGTTCCCGACTCGCCGATTCTACGCAGTATTTT. Protein sequence: CASSSRLADSTQYF.

This chain links TRBV7-9 with TRBJ2-7; D is possibly TRBD2 (5 bases). V was trimmed by 0 bases and J by 2 bases, leaving 17 bases between them. Germline values: CDR1 SEHNR, CDR2 FQNEAQ (reference sequence). The CDR3 is made up of 17 amino acids. CDR3: CASSLAMRAPAPYEQYF. CDR3 sequence (DNA): TGTGCCAGCAGCTTAGCGATGCGGGCGCCGGCACCCTACGAGCAGTACTTC.

This sequence joins TRBV23-1 and TRBJ2-1; D unresolved. TRBV23-1 is recorded as an ORF, its role being uncertain. Trimming shortened V by 8 bases and J by 11 bases, and 7 bases separated the two germline ends. CDR3 length: 9 amino acids. CDR3 sequence (DNA): TGCGCCAGCCCCTGTAAGCAGTTCTTC. Its protein product is CASPCKQFF.

This chain links TRBV6-4 with TRBJ2-3, with no clear D. The V end was cut by 3 bases, the J end by 4 bases, with 11 bases between. This CDR3 is built from 14 residues. Germline CDR1 is MRHNA and CDR2 is SNTAGT. CDR3 coding DNA: TGTGCCAGCAGTGAGAGATTCACGGCAGATACGCAGTATTTT. It translates to CASSERFTADTQYF.

The chain employs TRBV6-1 and TRBJ2-5; 10 bases align to TRBD2. The trim removed 4 bases at V and 5 bases at J, leaving 13 bases unmatched. Germline CDR1 MNHNS, CDR2 SASEGT. This CDR3 is 17 amino acids long. CDR3 residues: CASSVLGLAGAGETQYF. The CDR3 nucleotides are TGTGCCAGCAGTGTACTAGGCCTAGCGGGAGCGGGTGAGACCCAGTACTTC.

The CDR3 DNA reads TGTGCCAGCAGACGGGGACTAGCGGGGTACGAGCAGTACTTC. Translation: CASRRGLAGYEQYF. The chain carries TRBV28 and TRBJ2-7; TRBD2 aligns across 13 bases. The ends lost 6 bases at V and 4 bases at J; junction bases unmatched: 3. The CDR3 has 14 residues. Germline CDR1 is MDHEN and CDR2 is SYDVKM.

This chain links TRBV4-3 with TRBJ2-1; D call uncertain. The germline V gene encodes CDR1 LGHNA and CDR2 YSLEER. This CDR3 has 14 amino acids. Between the trimmed V and J ends, which lost 3 bases and 5 bases, there was a span of 11 bases. This CDR3 reads CASSHELPDNEQFF. DNA of the CDR3: TGCGCCAGCAGCCACGAACTACCGGACAATGAGCAGTTCTTC.

The chain joins TRBV3-1 (or the pseudogene TRBV3-2) to TRBJ2-7; no clear D. V dropped 0 bases and J dropped 1 base, with 10 bases sitting between them. There are 15 residues in the CDR3. CDR1 and CDR2 from the germline V gene are LGHDT and YNNKEL (reference sequence). CDR3 residues: CASSQDPPGSYEQYF. The CDR3 bases are TGTGCCAGCAGCCAAGACCCCCCCGGATCCTACGAGCAGTACTTC.

The chain links TRBV15 to TRBJ1-1; D call uncertain. The CDR3 runs to 14 residues. The ends were cut back, 0 bases at V and 8 bases at J, with 13 bases in the middle. Germline V lookup: CDR1 LNHNV, CDR2 YYDKDF (reference sequence). CDR3 nucleotides: TGTGCCACCAGCAGAGAGATTGGGAAGGGAGAAGCTTTCTTT. It codes for CATSREIGKGEAFF. Using reference TRBV15 and TRBJ1-1 for the parts outside the CDR3, the full variable domain is DAMVIQNPRYQVTQFGKPVTLSCSQTLNHNVMYWYQQKSSQAPKLLFHYYDKDFNNEADTPDNFQSRRPNTSFCFLDIRSPGLGDTAMYLCATSREIGKGEAFFGQGTRLTVV.

This chain links TRBV5-1 with TRBJ1-1; D unresolved. With 3 bases removed from V and 1 base from J, the gap between germline ends came to 10 bases. The V gene's germline CDR1 is SGHRS and CDR2 YFSETQ. The CDR3 sequence is 14 residues long. The CDR3 DNA reads as TGCGCCAGCAGCTCACCCGGGAGGAACACTGAAGCTTTCTTT. Translation: CASSSPGRNTEAFF.

This chain links TRBV7-9 with TRBJ2-7; D is unclear. The V end was cut by 5 bases, the J end by 2 bases, with 10 bases between. CDR1 and CDR2 from the germline V gene are SEHNR and FQNEAQ (reference sequence). This CDR3 contains 13 residues. CDR3 coding DNA: TGTGCCAGCAGCGTAACAGAAGCCTACGAGCAGTACTTC. Translation: CASSVTEAYEQYF.

The CDR3 nucleotides read TGTGCCAGCAGCGAAGAACTAGCGGGAGAATCGGGCTCCTACGAGCAGTACTTC. Translating it yields CASSEELAGESGSYEQYF. The rearrangement uses TRBV7-8 and TRBJ2-7; 11 bases agree with TRBD2. This CDR3 has 18 amino acids. Germline CDR1 and CDR2: SGHVS and FQNEAQ. Trimming took 5 bases from V and 0 from J; bases not matched to a gene: 12.

The genes are TRBV9 and TRBJ2-3, with D hard to call. Trimming removed 0 bases at V and 0 bases at J, with 11 bases between. The length of the CDR3 is 16 residues. Looked up from germline, CDR1 is SGDLS and CDR2 is YYNGEE. CDR3 protein: CASSVDTRSSTDTQYF. CDR3 coding DNA: TGTGCCAGCAGCGTAGATACGAGGTCTAGCACAGATACGCAGTATTTT.

The gene calls are TRBV5-4 and TRBJ1-1; 7 positions match TRBD1. The CDR3 loop spans 14 amino acids. Germline loops: CDR1 SGHNT, CDR2 YYREEE (reference sequence). Trimming took 2 bases from V and 3 from J; bases not matched to a gene: 4. CDR3 bases: TGTGCCAGCAGCTTACAGGGGAGGCACACTGAAGCTTTCTTT. Residues: CASSLQGRHTEAFF.

V gene TRBV7-8 combines with J gene TRBJ2-7; TRBD2 agrees at 8 bases. Germline loops: CDR1 SGHVS, CDR2 FQNEAQ. J gave up 2 bases and V 4 bases, and 10 bases lay outside the gene matches. The CDR3 contains 16 residues. The CDR3: CASSWGAGEKPYEQYF. The CDR3 coding sequence is TGTGCCAGCAGCTGGGGAGCGGGAGAGAAGCCCTACGAGCAGTACTTC.

The V gene is TRBV15, the J gene TRBJ2-1; 7 nucleotides match TRBD1. CDR1 is LNHNV and CDR2 is YYDKDF in the germline V gene (reference sequence). With 0 bases clipped from V and 4 bases from J, the junction kept 3 bases outside the gene matches. The CDR3 has 15 amino acids. CDR3 loop: CATSRDQGQYNEQFF. The DNA of the CDR3 is TGTGCCACCAGCAGAGATCAGGGACAGTACAATGAGCAGTTCTTC.

The rearrangement joins TRBV15 to TRBJ2-1; D uncertain. CDR3 length: 13 residues. In germline, CDR1 is LNHNV, CDR2 YYDKDF (reference sequence). The germline V and J ends were trimmed by 3 bases and 10 bases, with 13 bases remaining between them. The CDR3, as DNA: TGTGCCACCAGCAGTATGTATAGCAACGAGCAGTTCTTC. Translating it yields CATSSMYSNEQFF.

The chain uses TRBV6-5 and TRBJ1-2; 8 positions match TRBD1. V shed 6 bases, J shed 8 bases, and the junction held 11 bases outside the gene matches. The germline gives CDR1 MNHEY, CDR2 SVGAGI. The CDR3 runs 14 residues. CDR3 region: CASSVGQGLTGYTF. The CDR3 DNA reads as TGTGCCAGCAGCGTAGGACAGGGATTGACAGGCTACACCTTC.

This rearrangement joins TRBV28 to TRBJ2-4, with TRBD1 matching 7 bases. The CDR3 loop spans 14 amino acids. V gave up 5 bases and J gave up 6 bases; unmatched junction bases: 7. From germline, CDR1 is MDHEN and CDR2 SYDVKM. CDR3 region: CASSPQTGLNIQYF. Written as DNA, the CDR3 is TGTGCCAGCAGTCCCCAGACAGGGTTAAACATTCAGTACTTC.

This clone has only a few counts. The J gene is TRBJ2-1, the V gene TRBV19, with D hard to call. Germline CDR1 LNHDA, CDR2 SQIVND (reference sequence). V lost 5 bases, J lost 8 bases, and 13 bases lay in between. This CDR3 has 13 residues. CDR3 region: CASSSMNKDEQFF. The DNA of the CDR3 is TGTGCCAGTAGTTCCATGAACAAAGATGAGCAGTTCTTC.

This clone is labeled as medium-sized. V is TRBV7-9 and J is TRBJ2-7; 8 bases map to TRBD1. The CDR3 runs to 13 residues. The trim removed 1 base at V and 10 bases at J, leaving 6 bases unmatched. Germline V gene data show CDR1 as SEHNR and CDR2 as FQNEAQ (reference sequence). The CDR3 region is CASSLGGQVVQYF. The CDR3 DNA is TGTGCCAGCAGCTTAGGGGGACAGGTGGTACAGTACTTC.

The V and J genes are TRBV28 and TRBJ2-7; TRBD2 aligns across 7 bases. This CDR3 is built from 15 residues. V was pared by 2 bases and J by 4 bases, with 8 bases of the junction left unmatched. The germline CDR1 and CDR2 sequences are MDHEN and SYDVKM. The CDR3 DNA sequence: TGTGCCAGCAGTTTAGGTGGGAGGGCCACGTACGAGCAGTACTTC. Its protein is CASSLGGRATYEQYF. The full variable domain, rest sourced from reference TRBV28 and TRBJ2-7, is DVKVTQSSRYLVKRTGEKVFLECVQDMDHENMFWYRQDPGLGLRLIYFSYDVKMKEKGDIPEGYSVSREKKERFSLILESASTNQTSMYLCASSLGGRATYEQYFGPGTRLTVT.

This clone was observed a few times. The V gene is TRBV27, the J gene TRBJ2-5; 9 nucleotides align to TRBD2. Germline-derived CDR1 and CDR2 are MNHEY and SMNVEV (reference sequence). The CDR3 is 14 residues long. V was pared by 3 bases and J by 3 bases, with 2 bases of the junction left unmatched. Here the CDR3 reads CASSLLAGKETQYF. The DNA for the CDR3 is TGTGCCAGCAGTTTGCTAGCGGGAAAAGAGACCCAGTACTTC.

This CDR3 is CASSIDGRTGPLEQYF. The CDR3 DNA follows: TGTGCCAGTAGTATAGATGGTAGGACAGGACCGCTAGAGCAGTACTTC. V gene TRBV19 combines with J gene TRBJ2-7; TRBD1 matches 7 bases. This CDR3 contains 16 residues. Germline V gives CDR1 LNHDA, CDR2 SQIVND (reference sequence). The trim removed 0 bases at V and 7 bases at J, leaving 12 bases unmatched.

The genes are TRBV7-2 and TRBJ2-5; TRBD2 matches 9 bases. Germline V gene lookup returns CDR1 SGHTA and CDR2 FQGNSA. J was trimmed by 6 bases and V by 3 bases; bases with no gene match: 8. CDR3 length equals 15 residues. The CDR3 region has the DNA TGTGCCAGCAGCTTCTATAGCGGGAGCGGAAAGACCCAGTACTTC. Amino acids: CASSFYSGSGKTQYF.